A selection of T cell receptor beta chains follows, all from one sample in a study of blood T cell repertoires in COVID-19. Only in-frame clones appear in the TCRdb table, and some are missing; sequencing was by immunoSEQ multiplex PCR. The sample contains over 75,000 clones, roughly 82% of which appear only once. The source material was peripheral blood. The origin of the receptors is a human donor in a cohort sampled during active COVID-19. Each CDR3 is given with its conserved first and last residue.

15	TRBV28	TRBJ2-5	CASSPITGFGETQYF
15	TRBV5-1	TRBJ2-3	CASSLGRARTDTQYF
13	TRBV19	TRBJ2-5	CATTGTSQETQYF
13	TRBV7-8	TRBJ2-7	CASSPLEGHEQYF
14	TRBV6-5	TRBJ1-2	CASSYGQGVGGYTF
15	TRBV6-1	TRBJ2-5	CASSEGGYARKTQYF
19	TRBV19	TRBJ2-6	CASSKDRGLIVSGANVLTF
15	TRBV5-4	TRBJ1-6	CASSLDRGVNSPPHF
13	TRBV27	TRBJ1-1	CASRSQGPTEAFF
18	TRBV7-2	TRBJ2-5	CASSHPYFPTGPQETQYF
14	TRBV19	TRBJ2-1	CASSGSGLVNEQFF
16	TRBV6-1	TRBJ2-7	CASSERQGPGPYEQYF
16	TRBV11-2	TRBJ1-3	CASSLETGGSGNTIYF
16	TRBV3-1/TRBV3-2	TRBJ2-7	CASSQDSRLAGAEQYF
13	TRBV14	TRBJ2-7	CASSQPLFYEQYF
15	TRBV11-3	TRBJ2-2	CASSHRDSHTGELFF
15	TRBV19	TRBJ1-6	CASSKGQGDNSPLHF
16	TRBV7-9	TRBJ2-3	CASSDGTSGGADTQYF
13	TRBV2	TRBJ1-1	CASSEDRVAEAFF
13	TRBV6-2/TRBV6-3	TRBJ2-7	CASSYRSSYEQYF
12	TRBV7-2	TRBJ1-2	CASSLEVTGATF
13	TRBV7-3	TRBJ1-1	CASSYRGGTEAFF
15	TRBV4-3	TRBJ1-2	CASSQDSRVDYGYTF
15	TRBV5-1	TRBJ2-1	CASSLASVSYNEQFF
15	TRBV2	TRBJ1-4	CATAKERVSNEKLFF
13	TRBV6-5	TRBJ1-6	CASRQGTSTPLHF
16	TRBV9	TRBJ2-5	CASSFTGLAGQETQYF
15	TRBV13	TRBJ2-7	CASSPRAGSSYEQYF
16	TRBV6-5	TRBJ1-1	CASSYGPGQGSTEAFF
15	TRBV5-1	TRBJ2-1	CASSLSGTGGNEQFF
13	TRBV9	TRBJ2-7	CASSPLGGFEQYF
14	TRBV5-1	TRBJ2-7	CASSFTGTAGEQYF
14	TRBV10-3	TRBJ2-2	CAISERREAGELFF
16	TRBV28	TRBJ2-3	CASSFGTSSVTDTQYF
15	TRBV15	TRBJ2-2	CATSRASGRAGELFF
14	TRBV29-1	TRBJ2-6	CSVHTDSGANVLTF
12	TRBV7-9	TRBJ1-1	CASSGRTVEAFF
17	TRBV11-2	TRBJ2-3	CASSSYTSGSFTDTQYF
17	TRBV19	TRBJ1-5	CASSVPDSTYSNQPQHF
14	TRBV29-1	TRBJ1-2	CSVTAGGRDYGYTF
14	TRBV7-2	TRBJ2-7	CASSLTAGVYEQYF
15	TRBV28	TRBJ2-5	CASSTIGLAGETQYF
15	TRBV19	TRBJ2-3	CASSLQGASTDTQYF
14	TRBV14	TRBJ1-2	CASSQDSRADGYTF
14	TRBV15	TRBJ1-4	CATSRDRRQEKLFF
12	TRBV20-1	TRBJ2-1	CSASLVFGEQFF
12	TRBV7-9	TRBJ1-2	CASSNRDYGYTF
15	TRBV9	TRBJ2-1	CASSVGASSYNEQFF
14	TRBV7-6	TRBJ2-7	CASSPSGRAYEQYF
15	TRBV5-8	TRBJ1-2	CASSPGTGGFYGYTF
16	TRBV9	TRBJ2-1	CASTFMEGGAYNEQFF
16	TRBV4-3	TRBJ2-7	CASSQEGRGSSYEQYF
16	TRBV7-3	TRBJ2-3	CASSLRGFGAEDTQYF